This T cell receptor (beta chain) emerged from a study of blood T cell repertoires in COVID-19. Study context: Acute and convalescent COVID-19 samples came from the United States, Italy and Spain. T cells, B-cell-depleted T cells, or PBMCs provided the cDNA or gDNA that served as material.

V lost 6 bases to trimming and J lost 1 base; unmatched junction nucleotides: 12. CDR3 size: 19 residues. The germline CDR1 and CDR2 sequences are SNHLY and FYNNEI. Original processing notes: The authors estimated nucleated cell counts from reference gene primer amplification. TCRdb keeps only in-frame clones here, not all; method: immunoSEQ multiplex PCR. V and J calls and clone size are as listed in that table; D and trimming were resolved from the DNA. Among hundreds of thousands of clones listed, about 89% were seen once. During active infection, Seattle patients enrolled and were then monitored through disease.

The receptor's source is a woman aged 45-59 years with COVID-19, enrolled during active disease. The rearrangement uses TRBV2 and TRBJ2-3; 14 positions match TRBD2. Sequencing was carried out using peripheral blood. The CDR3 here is CASRALPGLAGDGTDTQYF. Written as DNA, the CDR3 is TGTGCCAGCAGGGCTCTACCGGGACTAGCGGGGGACGGCACAGATACGCAGTATTTT.